The rows below give T cell receptor beta chains drawn from one sample of a study of blood T cell repertoires in COVID-19. The method was immunoSEQ multiplex PCR; TCRdb's version includes in-frame clones alone and lacks a portion of them. Found here are 70,000 to 95,000 clones, approximately 88% of them singletons; the top ten hold 5.8%. The sample consisted of peripheral blood. These receptors originate from a middle-aged man with active COVID-19. Each CDR3 is given with its conserved first and last residue. D genes are given only for firm matches. For some rows the clone size is stated as once, few or many, or as a class when expanded; others skip it.

>TRBD2|TRBV6-2/TRBV6-3|-|TRBJ2-5
CASSYGVAGPPLVETQYF
TGTGCCAGCAGTTACGGGGTAGCGGGGCCCCCACTCGTAGAGACCCAGTACTTC
>TRBD2|TRBV6-2/TRBV6-3|few|TRBJ2-7
CASSSSGGLSYEQYF
TGTGCCAGCAGTTCGAGCGGGGGCCTCTCCTACGAGCAGTACTTC
>TRBD1|TRBV5-1|-|TRBJ1-2
CASSLPVQGEGGYTF
TGCGCCAGCAGCTTGCCTGTACAGGGGGAAGGCGGCTACACCTTC
>-|TRBV19|-|TRBJ2-1
CASTPKRQGLYNEQFF
TGTGCCAGTACCCCCAAAAGACAGGGACTCTACAATGAGCAGTTCTTC
>TRBD2|TRBV19|-|TRBJ2-3
CASRGEGPTDTQYF
TGTGCCAGTCGAGGGGAGGGCCCCACAGATACGCAGTATTTT
>TRBD2|TRBV6-6|once|TRBJ2-1
CASKKQASGSLHEQFF
TGTGCCAGCAAAAAGCAGGCTAGCGGGAGTTTGCATGAGCAGTTCTTC
>TRBD1|TRBV5-1|-|TRBJ2-3
CASRISGTGSTDTQYF
TGCGCCAGCAGAATATCCGGGACAGGGAGCACAGATACGCAGTATTTT
>-|TRBV11-3|-|TRBJ2-7
CASKVAGAGWEQYF
TGTGCCAGCAAGGTCGCAGGAGCAGGGTGGGAGCAGTACTTC
>TRBD2|TRBV15|-|TRBJ2-5
CATSINPGGQETQYF
TGTGCCACCAGCATTAACCCGGGGGGGCAAGAGACCCAGTACTTC
>-|TRBV7-6|-|TRBJ2-2
CASSSGLTRHGELFF
TGTGCCAGCAGCTCGGGACTGACTCGTCACGGGGAGCTGTTTTTT
>TRBD2|TRBV19|-|TRBJ2-2
CASSGLAGAFGELFF
TGTGCCAGTAGCGGTCTAGCGGGAGCTTTTGGGGAGCTGTTTTTT
>-|TRBV11-3|-|TRBJ2-1
CASSFERNNEQFF
TGTGCCAGCAGCTTTGAGAGGAACAATGAGCAGTTCTTC
>-|TRBV15|-|TRBJ2-7
CATSRGQFRTEQYF
TGTGCCACCAGCAGAGGACAGTTCCGAACCGAGCAGTACTTC
>-|TRBV18|-|TRBJ2-5
CASSRNREGETQYF
TGTGCCAGCTCACGTAACAGGGAAGGGGAGACCCAGTACTTC
>-|TRBV28|-|TRBJ1-3
CASSLPNRVISGNTIYF
TGTGCCAGCAGTTTACCCAACCGGGTTATCTCTGGAAACACCATATATTTT
>-|TRBV19|-|TRBJ2-3
CASRETAPGIDTQYF
TGTGCCAGTAGAGAGACGGCCCCAGGGATAGATACGCAGTATTTT
>-|TRBV5-1|-|TRBJ2-5
CASSSQSGGQETQYF
TGCGCCAGCAGCTCCCAATCCGGGGGACAAGAGACCCAGTACTTC
>TRBD1|TRBV6-2/TRBV6-3|-|TRBJ2-3
CASSYPDRVTSGERTDTQYF
TGTGCCAGCAGTTACCCCGACAGGGTTACGAGCGGAGAGAGAACAGATACGCAGTATTTT
>-|TRBV27|-|TRBJ1-4
CASSLDREKLFF
TGTGCCAGCAGTCTCGACAGGGAAAAACTGTTTTTT
>-|TRBV28|-|TRBJ1-5
CASRATGNQPQHF
TGTGCCAGCAGAGCAACAGGGAATCAGCCCCAGCATTTT
>TRBD1|TRBV7-9|few|TRBJ1-4
CASSPGGSSLEKLFF
TGTGCCAGCAGCCCAGGGGGTAGCAGCTTGGAAAAACTGTTTTTT
>TRBD1|TRBV29-1|-|TRBJ1-2
CSGTGGSNYGYTF
TGCAGCGGGACAGGGGGTTCCAACTATGGCTACACCTTC
>TRBD2|TRBV6-1|-|TRBJ2-3
CASSERPAGSGTDTQYF
TGTGCCAGCAGTGAACGACCAGCGGGAAGCGGCACAGATACGCAGTATTTT
>-|TRBV7-2|few|TRBJ2-2
CASSQAHANTGELFF
TGTGCCAGCAGCCAAGCGCACGCGAACACCGGGGAGCTGTTTTTT
>-|TRBV27|-|TRBJ2-1
CASSLQLGRNEQFF
TGTGCCAGCAGTTTGCAACTAGGCCGCAATGAGCAGTTCTTC
>-|TRBV27|-|TRBJ2-4
CASSRQAPGIQYF
TGTGCCAGCAGTCGACAGGCCCCAGGCATTCAGTACTTC
>-|TRBV11-1|few|TRBJ1-1
CASSFTENTEAFF
TGTGCCAGCAGCTTCACAGAGAACACTGAAGCTTTCTTT
>TRBD2|TRBV19|-|TRBJ2-2
CASTWELAGNGELFF
TGTGCCAGTACCTGGGAGCTAGCGGGTAACGGGGAGCTGTTTTTT
>TRBD2|TRBV7-7|-|TRBJ2-1
CASSLLSSGGGILNEQFF
TGTGCTAGCAGCTTACTTTCCTCTGGCGGGGGGATCCTCAATGAGCAGTTCTTC
>TRBD1|TRBV5-1|-|TRBJ2-1
CASGDREDEQFF
TGCGCCAGCGGGGACAGGGAAGATGAGCAGTTCTTC
>TRBD1|TRBV7-3|-|TRBJ2-5
CASSPGTGNVETQYF
TGTGCCAGCAGCCCGGGGACAGGGAATGTGGAGACCCAGTACTTC
>-|TRBV5-1|-|TRBJ2-2
CASSPGIYTGELFF
TGCGCCAGCAGCCCCGGGATTTACACCGGGGAGCTGTTTTTT
>-|TRBV28|-|TRBJ2-3
CATGKDYSTDTQYF
TGTGCCACCGGGAAGGACTATAGCACAGATACGCAGTATTTT
>TRBD2|TRBV6-5|many|TRBJ2-1
CASSFTSGITNEQFF
TGTGCCAGCAGTTTTACTAGCGGGATCACCAATGAGCAGTTCTTC
>-|TRBV27|-|TRBJ2-2
CASSLRGAGVVGELFF
TGTGCCAGCAGCCTTCGGGGGGCGGGAGTGGTCGGGGAGCTGTTTTTT
>-|TRBV4-3|few|TRBJ2-5
CASSQDRLYQETQYF
TGCGCCAGCAGCCAAGACCGTCTCTACCAAGAGACCCAGTACTTC
>-|TRBV19|-|TRBJ2-6
CATRDRLGANVLTF
TGTGCCACCCGGGATCGTCTCGGGGCCAACGTCCTGACTTTC
>-|TRBV10-2|-|TRBJ1-2
CASREERQVNYGYTF
TGCGCCAGCAGAGAGGAGAGACAGGTGAACTATGGCTACACCTTC
>TRBD2|TRBV7-2|-|TRBJ2-7
CASSPQTSGRALEQYF
TGTGCCAGCAGCCCACAGACTAGCGGGAGAGCTCTCGAGCAGTACTTC
>TRBD1|TRBV2|-|TRBJ2-5
CASSEDRGQGETQYF
TGTGCCAGCAGTGAAGACAGGGGCCAGGGGGAGACCCAGTACTTC
>TRBD2|TRBV28|-|TRBJ2-3
CASSLWGLAGITDTQYF
TGTGCCAGCAGTTTATGGGGACTAGCGGGAATCACAGATACGCAGTATTTT
>TRBD2|TRBV30|-|TRBJ2-7
CAWSVQAGGYEQYF
TGTGCCTGGAGTGTACAAGCGGGAGGCTACGAGCAGTACTTC